This entry lists 19 T cell receptor beta chains sequenced from one sample in a study of shared clonotypes between healthy human individuals. Some clones are missing from TCRdb's copy, which holds only in-frame ones; the method was immunoSEQ multiplex PCR. Altogether about 2 million clones are present, 85% to 95% being singletons, with the ten largest covering 0.13%. Source material: naive CD4+ T cells sorted from blood. Stated subset: CD45RA+ positively selected. These TCRs come from a man aged 18 to 30 in good health.

The chain is built from TRBV30 and TRBJ1-1, with 8 bases that match TRBD1. The germline V gene has CDR1 GTSNPN and CDR2 SVGIG (reference sequence). This CDR3 region has 14 residues. V lost 5 bases, J lost 8 bases, and 13 bases stayed unmatched. The CDR3 spells CAWGWGQAGPEAFF. The CDR3 DNA follows: TGTGCCTGGGGTTGGGGACAGGCCGGTCCAGAAGCTTTCTTT.

V usage is TRBV14 and J usage is TRBJ2-1, with TRBD2 identical over 12 bases. CDR3 length: 15 amino acids. Germline trimming cut 1 base from V and 10 bases from J; bases unmatched to any gene: 5. Germline-derived CDR1 and CDR2 are SGHDN and FVKESK. The CDR3 region has the DNA TGTGCCAGCAGCCAAGGACTAGCGGGAGTGGAGGAGCAGTTCTTC. Translated: CASSQGLAGVEEQFF.

The chain has TRBV11-2 and TRBJ2-5; TRBD1 is a possible D gene (5 bases). Germline values: CDR1 SGHAT, CDR2 FQNNGV. The length of the CDR3 is 13 residues. Between the trimmed V and J ends, which lost 6 bases and 6 bases, there was a span of 14 bases. The CDR3 sequence is CASRQGLLQTQYF. CDR3 DNA: TGTGCCAGCAGGCAGGGATTGTTGCAGACCCAGTACTTC.

CDR3 in amino acids: CASSQDLLAGSNEQFF. CDR3 DNA sequence: TGCGCCAGCAGCCAAGATTTACTAGCGGGAAGCAATGAGCAGTTCTTC. The V call is TRBV4-3, the J call TRBJ2-1, with 10 bases that match TRBD2. With V trimmed by 0 bases and J by 6 bases, 5 bases remained unmatched. CDR1 is LGHNA, CDR2 YSLEER, per germline. This CDR3 is built from 16 residues.

The V and J genes are TRBV11-1 and TRBJ1-6, with a weak D call TRBD1 (5 bases). Germline V gene data show CDR1 as SGHAT and CDR2 as FQDESV (reference sequence). V was pared by 1 base and J by 6 bases, with 7 bases between. This CDR3 contains 14 residues. The CDR3 is CASSLGGANSPLHF. CDR3 sequence (DNA): TGTGCCAGCAGCTTAGGAGGGGCTAATTCACCCCTCCACTTT. Filled out from reference TRBV11-1 and TRBJ1-6, the complete variable domain reads EAEVAQSPRYKITEKSQAVAFWCDPISGHATLYWYRQILGQGPELLVQFQDESVVDDSQLPKDRFSAERLKGVDSTLKIQPAELGDSAMYLCASSLGGANSPLHFGNGTRLTVT.

This sequence joins TRBV30 and TRBJ2-3; maybe TRBD1 (6 bases). Germline V gives CDR1 GTSNPN, CDR2 SVGIG (reference sequence). Trimming shortened V by 4 bases and J by 0 bases, and 11 bases separated the two germline ends. This CDR3 contains 14 residues. CDR3 in amino acids: CAWNTGSSTDTQYF. In nucleotides, the CDR3 is TGTGCCTGGAACACAGGGTCTAGCACAGATACGCAGTATTTT.

About this clone itself: Different DNA sequences within this sample yield the same CDR3. The rearrangement links TRBV5-4 to TRBJ2-1; D unresolved. Deletions cut 0 bases from V and 0 bases from J, with 4 bases between. The CDR3 has 14 residues. Germline values: CDR1 SGHNT, CDR2 YYREEE (reference sequence). CDR3 in amino acids: CASSLAGSYNEQFF. The CDR3 DNA reads TGTGCCAGCAGCTTGGCAGGCTCCTACAATGAGCAGTTCTTC.

This clone was seen a single time. The chain employs TRBV9 and TRBJ2-3; 7 nucleotides match TRBD2. The CDR3 has 16 residues. Germline V CDR1 and CDR2: SGDLS, YYNGEE. J was trimmed by 1 base and V by 0 bases; bases with no gene match: 5. CDR3 region: CASSVGGTKGTDTQYF. For the CDR3, the DNA is TGTGCCAGCAGCGTAGGTGGGACTAAGGGCACAGATACGCAGTATTTT.

This clone was seen only a few times. The V and J genes are TRBV2 and TRBJ1-4; D is ambiguous. The V gene lost 4 bases and the J gene lost 1 base, with 4 bases spanning the gap. The CDR3 length is 13 residues. CDR1 is SNHLY, CDR2 FYNNEI, per germline. Here the CDR3 reads CASSGVTNEKLFF. Here the CDR3 DNA reads TGTGCCAGCAGTGGGGTAACTAATGAAAAACTGTTTTTT.

The DNA for the CDR3 is TGCGCCAGCAGCTGGGACTCCCCCGGCAATTCACCCCTCCACTTT. Translation: CASSWDSPGNSPLHF. The V gene is TRBV5-1, the J gene TRBJ1-6; a weak D match, TRBD1 (5 bases). The CDR3 covers 15 residues. Germline V lookup: CDR1 SGHRS, CDR2 YFSETQ. Trimming stripped 3 bases from V and 7 bases from J, with 14 bases between.

The chain employs TRBV10-3 and TRBJ2-5, with 12 bases fitting TRBD2. The CDR3 is 20 residues long. CDR1 and CDR2 from the germline V gene are ENHRY and SYGVKD. Trimming at V came to 0 bases and at J to 5 bases, leaving 16 bases not matched to a gene. CDR3 nucleotides: TGTGCCATCAGTGAGTCACGGGAAAAGACTAGCGGGAGTCTGGAGGAGACCCAGTACTTC. Encoded protein: CAISESREKTSGSLEETQYF.

J is TRBJ1-1 and V is TRBV11-2, with TRBD1 matching 8 bases. There are 13 residues in the CDR3. CDR1 and CDR2 from the germline V gene are SGHAT and FQNNGV. V was pared by 5 bases and J by 5 bases, with 4 bases of the junction left unmatched. For the CDR3, the DNA is TGTGCCAGCAGCCCAGGGGGCAGGACTGAAGCTTTCTTT. This sequence encodes CASSPGGRTEAFF.

The chain combines TRBV29-1 with TRBJ1-2; D ambiguous. Germline V gives CDR1 SQVTM, CDR2 ANQGSEA. V was shortened by 6 bases and J by 0 bases, with 11 bases between the two germline ends. This CDR3 spans 13 amino acids. The CDR3 nucleotides are TGCAGCGTCGTCCTGAGGGCTAACTATGGCTACACCTTC. It codes for CSVVLRANYGYTF.

The chain recombines TRBV30 with TRBJ2-1; the match to TRBD1 covers 7 bases. CDR1 is GTSNPN, CDR2 SVGIG, per germline (reference sequence). CDR3 length: 13 amino acids. The trim removed 2 bases at V and 9 bases at J, leaving 7 bases unmatched. The CDR3 protein is CAWSLLDRTEQFF. CDR3 DNA: TGTGCCTGGAGTCTACTGGACAGGACTGAGCAGTTCTTC.

Worth noting for this clone: The sample carries other DNA sequences with the same CDR3. This rearrangement joins TRBV6-5 to TRBJ2-3, with TRBD1 matching 8 bases. V trimming: 0 bases; J trimming: 3 bases; junction bases outside the gene matches: 2. This CDR3 is 15 amino acids long. CDR1 is MNHEY, CDR2 SVGAGI, per germline. DNA of the CDR3: TGTGCCAGCAGTTACTCGCGACAGGGGACAGATACGCAGTATTTT. Residues: CASSYSRQGTDTQYF.

The genes are TRBV5-1 and TRBJ2-7, with 9 nucleotides matching TRBD1. This CDR3 is built from 13 residues. Germline assignment: CDR1 SGHRS and CDR2 YFSETQ. The J segment lost 3 bases and the V segment lost 5 bases, leaving 3 bases of the junction unmatched. The CDR3 DNA reads as TGCGCCAGCAGAACGACAGGGGGCTACGAGCAGTACTTC. It yields the protein CASRTTGGYEQYF.

V usage is TRBV25-1 and J usage is TRBJ2-3, with 8 bases aligning to TRBD1. The germline CDR1 and CDR2 sequences are MGHDK and SYGVNS. The CDR3 totals 15 residues. V lost 3 bases, J lost 3 bases, and 5 bases stayed unmatched. The DNA of the CDR3 is TGTGCCAGCAGTGAGTTTTGGACAGGGACAGATACGCAGTATTTT. Protein: CASSEFWTGTDTQYF.

The chain carries TRBV28 and TRBJ2-5; TRBD2 matches 12 bases. This CDR3 spans 16 amino acids. The germline V gene encodes CDR1 MDHEN and CDR2 SYDVKM. After removal of 7 bases from V and 2 bases from J, the junction contained 8 bases not matched to a gene. CDR3 protein: CASTPRLAGDQETQYF. The CDR3 bases are TGTGCCAGCACCCCTCGACTAGCGGGGGATCAAGAGACCCAGTACTTC.

The chain recombines TRBV29-1 with TRBJ2-7; D remains ambiguous. Germline loops: CDR1 SQVTM, CDR2 ANQGSEA. CDR3 length: 13 residues. V lost 6 bases and J lost 3, with 15 bases in between. CDR3 in DNA: TGCAGCGTAACCGGGCCCCGGCTCTACGAGCAGTACTTC. The encoded protein is CSVTGPRLYEQYF.